This is a list of T cell receptor beta chains from one sample in a study of blood T cell repertoires in COVID-19. Some clones are missing from TCRdb's copy, which holds only in-frame ones; the method was immunoSEQ multiplex PCR. The sample has about 340,000 clones; around nine tenths are singletons. Specimen: peripheral blood. All receptors derive from a woman in her 70s with COVID-19, enrolled during active disease. Both conserved end residues are part of each CDR3. D genes are given only for firm matches. The size entry is marked missing in some rows and otherwise reads once, few, many or a size class.

d_call	v_call	j_call	clone_size	cdr3_nt	cdr3_aa
TRBD1	TRBV4-1	TRBJ1-2	.	TGCGCCAGCAGCTCCTCAGGGGGCGGGGGCTATGGCTACACCTTC	CASSSSGGGGYGYTF
.	TRBV5-8	TRBJ1-2	.	TGTGCCAGCAGAACATCTTCCAACTATGGCTACACCTTC	CASRTSSNYGYTF
TRBD1	TRBV5-8	TRBJ1-2	.	TGTGCCAGCAGCTTCTCCCACCCTACAGGGGGCGATGACTATGGCTACACCTTC	CASSFSHPTGGDDYGYTF
TRBD2	TRBV7-6	TRBJ2-3	.	TGTGCCAGCAGCTTTACGGGGGGGCCGACAGATACGCAGTATTTT	CASSFTGGPTDTQYF
TRBD1	TRBV11-2	TRBJ2-7	once	TGTGCCAGCAGCCCTTCCCTCGACAGGGGAATCGACGAGCAGTACTTC	CASSPSLDRGIDEQYF
TRBD1	TRBV19	TRBJ2-7	.	TGTGCCAGTGTGGGACAGGGGTTCTCCGAGCAGTACTTC	CASVGQGFSEQYF
.	TRBV19	TRBJ1-2	.	TGTGCCAGTAGTATCGTCGGAGTTGGCTACACCTTC	CASSIVGVGYTF
.	TRBV5-1	TRBJ1-1	once	TGCGCCAGCAGCTTATATGAGGCCATGAACACTGAAGCTTTCTTT	CASSLYEAMNTEAFF
.	TRBV28	TRBJ1-1	.	TGTGCCAGCAGTCAGGGTTGGAACACTGAAGCTTTCTTT	CASSQGWNTEAFF
.	TRBV7-9	TRBJ1-5	.	TGTGCCAGCAGCTTAGAAGGGCAGCGGCAGCCCCAGCATTTT	CASSLEGQRQPQHF
TRBD1	TRBV7-3	TRBJ2-1	.	TGTGCCAGCAGCCGAGACAGGGATTACAATGAGCAGTTCTTC	CASSRDRDYNEQFF
TRBD1	TRBV3-1/TRBV3-2	TRBJ1-2	.	TGTGCCAGCAGCCAAGGAGGACAGGGTCGGGACTATGGCTACACCTTC	CASSQGGQGRDYGYTF
.	TRBV7-9	TRBJ1-3	.	TGTGCCAGCAGCTTACAGGGCCCTGGAAACACCATATATTTT	CASSLQGPGNTIYF
.	TRBV7-2	TRBJ1-6	.	TGTGCCAGCAGCTCTATAGGACAGAACTTTAATTCACCCCTCCACTTT	CASSSIGQNFNSPLHF
TRBD1	TRBV28	TRBJ1-5	.	TGTGCCAGCAACCCTGACAGGGCAAATCAGCCCCAGCATTTT	CASNPDRANQPQHF
TRBD1	TRBV24-1	TRBJ1-2	.	TGTGCCACCAGGGGGACAGGGGGGTCTGGCTACACCTTC	CATRGTGGSGYTF
TRBD1	TRBV19	TRBJ2-7	.	TGTGCCAGTAGTCTGACAGGGGACCTCTACGAGCAGTACTTC	CASSLTGDLYEQYF
TRBD1	TRBV7-2	TRBJ1-6	.	TGTGCCAGCAGCCAGCGTGGACAGGGGAATTCACCCCTCCACTTT	CASSQRGQGNSPLHF
.	TRBV10-1	TRBJ2-1	.	TGCGCCAGCAGTGCGCAGGGGTTGGGGCAGTTCTTC	CASSAQGLGQFF
.	TRBV12-3/TRBV12-4	TRBJ1-5	.	TGTGCCAGCAGTTATGGGGGGAATCAGCCCCAGCATTTT	CASSYGGNQPQHF
TRBD1	TRBV5-1	TRBJ1-2	.	TGCGCCAGCAGCTTTGGACAGGCCGCTAACTATGGCTACACCTTC	CASSFGQAANYGYTF